This TCR beta chain was sequenced for a study of graft-versus-host responses after intestinal transplantation. As for the study in general: Recipients got multivisceral, liver-intestinal, or isolated intestinal transplants. Tacrolimus and steroids were given for two to three years to all recipients after anti-thymocyte globulin induction. Study-wide results and limits: The presence of high graft-versus-host to host-versus-graft clonal ratios in allografts characterized patients with graft-donor T cell macrochimerism. Early after transplant, HvG declines were associated with peak levels of circulating GvH clones.

Note on this clone: Antigen: not known.

Sequencing was performed with immunoSEQ multiplex PCR; in TCRdb, only in-frame clones are kept and a portion is missing. The data hold 85,000 to 100,000 clones, with 90% to 95% observed a single time. Germline-derived CDR1 and CDR2 are MNHEY and SVGAGI. The V and J ends lost 8 bases and 0 bases respectively, with 11 bases between them. The CDR3 is made up of 13 amino acids. The chain links TRBV6-5 to TRBJ2-7, with D possibly being TRBD1 (6 bases). This sample comprised unstimulated CD8+ T cells sorted from spleen or lymph node cells, obtained before intestinal transplant. This TCR was recovered from a human donor who received an intestinal transplant. This CDR3 is CASFDRFSYEQYF. The CDR3 DNA reads as TGTGCCAGCTTCGACAGGTTCTCCTACGAGCAGTACTTC.